The source of this TCR beta chain is a study of blood T cell repertoires in COVID-19. Original data processing: From reference gene primer amplification, estimates of nucleated cell counts were derived. Some clones are missing from TCRdb's copy, which holds only in-frame ones; the method was immunoSEQ multiplex PCR. V and J calls and clone size are as listed in that table; D and trimming were resolved from the DNA. The sample holds about 140,000 clones, over 75% seen once. This clone was seen just once. V was pared by 7 bases and J by 16 bases, with 16 bases between. Germline V gene lookup returns CDR1 KGHDR and CDR2 SFDVKD. CDR3 length: 11 amino acids.

Sequenced sample: peripheral blood. The chain employs TRBV24-1 and TRBJ2-1, with D perhaps matching TRBD2 (5 bases). The TCR was taken from a woman aged 45-60 years with acute or convalescent COVID-19. CDR3 residues: CATRAFAEVFF. The CDR3 nucleotides are TGTGCCACCAGGGCCTTCGCGGAGGTTTTCTTC.